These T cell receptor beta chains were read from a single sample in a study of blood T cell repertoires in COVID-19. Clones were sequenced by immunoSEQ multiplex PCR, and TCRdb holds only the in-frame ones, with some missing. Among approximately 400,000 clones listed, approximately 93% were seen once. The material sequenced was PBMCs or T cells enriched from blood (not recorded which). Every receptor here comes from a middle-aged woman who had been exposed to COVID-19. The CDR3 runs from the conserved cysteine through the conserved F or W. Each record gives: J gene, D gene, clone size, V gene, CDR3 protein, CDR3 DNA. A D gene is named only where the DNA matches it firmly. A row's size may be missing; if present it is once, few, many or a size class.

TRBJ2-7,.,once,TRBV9,CASSAGQIYEQYF,TGTGCCAGCAGCGCCGGACAGATCTACGAGCAGTACTTC
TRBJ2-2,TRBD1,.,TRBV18,CASSPPGTANTGELFF,TGTGCCAGCTCACCACCCGGGACAGCGAACACCGGGGAGCTGTTTTTT
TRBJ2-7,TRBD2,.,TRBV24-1,CATSQAGPSYEQYF,TGTGCCACCAGTCAAGCGGGGCCATCCTACGAGCAGTACTTC
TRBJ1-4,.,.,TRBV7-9,CASSLQTGEEKLFF,TGTGCCAGCAGCTTACAGACCGGGGAGGAAAAACTGTTTTTT
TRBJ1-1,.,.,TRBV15,CATSRDQGRRNSAFF,TGTGCCACCAGCAGAGATCAGGGGCGTCGTAATTCGGCTTTCTTT
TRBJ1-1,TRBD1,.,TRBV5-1,CASSPGQGFGTEAFF,TGCGCCAGCAGCCCGGGACAGGGGTTCGGCACTGAAGCTTTCTTT
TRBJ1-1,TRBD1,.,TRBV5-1,CASSTGQVMNTEAFF,TGCGCCAGCAGCACCGGACAGGTCATGAACACTGAAGCTTTCTTT
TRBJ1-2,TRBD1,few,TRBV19,CASSVSGGIFGGYTF,TGTGCCAGTAGTGTTTCAGGGGGCATCTTCGGCGGCTACACCTTC
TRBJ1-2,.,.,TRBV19,CASSIGGFPSYGYTF,TGTGCCAGTAGTATTGGGGGGTTCCCTTCCTATGGCTACACCTTC
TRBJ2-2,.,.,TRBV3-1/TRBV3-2,CASSQGASGGELFF,TGTGCCAGCAGCCAAGGGGCTTCAGGCGGGGAGCTGTTTTTT
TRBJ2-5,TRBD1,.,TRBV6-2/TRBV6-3,CASSKPRQGKETQYF,TGTGCCAGCAGCAAACCTCGACAGGGGAAAGAGACCCAGTACTTC
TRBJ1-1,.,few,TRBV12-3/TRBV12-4,CASRIRGGTEAFF,TGTGCCAGCAGGATACGGGGTGGCACTGAAGCTTTCTTT
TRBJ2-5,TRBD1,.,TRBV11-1,CASSLARGTGRETQYF,TGTGCCAGCAGCTTAGCTCGGGGGACAGGGCGGGAGACCCAGTACTTC
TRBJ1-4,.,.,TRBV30,CAWSVAGVGEKLFF,TGTGCCTGGAGTGTAGCAGGGGTTGGGGAAAAACTGTTTTTT
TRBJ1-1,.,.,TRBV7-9,CASSSTGNTEAFF,TGTGCCAGCAGCTCTACAGGGAACACTGAAGCTTTCTTT
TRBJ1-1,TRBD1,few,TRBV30,CAWSSSIWDRRAFF,TGTGCCTGGAGTTCATCGATATGGGACAGGAGAGCTTTCTTT
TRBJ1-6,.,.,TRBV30,CAWTPGMSYNSPLHF,TGTGCCTGGACCCCAGGAATGTCCTATAATTCACCCCTCCACTTT
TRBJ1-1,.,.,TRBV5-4,CASSYLGGDTEAFF,TGTGCCAGCAGCTACTTGGGGGGAGACACTGAAGCTTTCTTT
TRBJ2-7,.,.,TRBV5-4,CASSFGGPGYEQYF,TGTGCCAGCAGCTTTGGGGGCCCGGGGTACGAGCAGTACTTC
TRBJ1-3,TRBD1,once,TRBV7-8,CASSVQGGSGNTIYF,TGTGCCAGCAGCGTCCAGGGGGGCTCTGGAAACACCATATATTTT
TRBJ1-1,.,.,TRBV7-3,CASSSTGNTEAFF,TGTGCCAGCAGCTCGACAGGGAACACTGAAGCTTTCTTT
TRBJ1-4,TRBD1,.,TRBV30,CAFRTGGREKLFF,TGTGCCTTCAGGACAGGGGGCAGGGAAAAACTGTTTTTT
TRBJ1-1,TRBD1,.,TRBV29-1,CSVDPGTGGLNTEAFF,TGCAGCGTCGATCCAGGGACAGGGGGCCTGAACACTGAAGCTTTCTTT
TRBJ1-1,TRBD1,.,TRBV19,CASRHRDRDGSEAFF,TGTGCCAGTAGACACCGGGACAGGGACGGTTCTGAAGCTTTCTTT
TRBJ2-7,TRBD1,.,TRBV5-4,CASSSRTGLAYEQYF,TGTGCCAGCAGTTCCAGGACAGGGCTTGCCTACGAGCAGTACTTC
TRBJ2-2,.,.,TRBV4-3,CASSQERPLALFF,TGCGCCAGCAGCCAAGAGCGGCCGCTGGCGCTGTTTTTT
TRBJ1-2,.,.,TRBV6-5,CASSYRSVGTPYGYTF,TGTGCCAGCAGTTACCGGAGTGTGGGGACACCTTATGGCTACACCTTC
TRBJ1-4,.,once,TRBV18,CASSPKKGEVGKLFF,TGTGCCAGCTCACCAAAAAAAGGGGAAGTGGGAAAACTGTTTTTT
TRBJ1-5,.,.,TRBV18,CASSQGGNQPQHF,TGTGCCAGCTCACAAGGAGGCAATCAGCCCCAGCATTTT
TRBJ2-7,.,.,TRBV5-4,CASSAGGPEQYF,TGTGCCAGCAGCGCCGGGGGGCCCGAGCAGTACTTC
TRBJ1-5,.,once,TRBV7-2,CASSFRGGNQPQHF,TGTGCCAGCAGCTTCAGGGGCGGGAATCAGCCCCAGCATTTT
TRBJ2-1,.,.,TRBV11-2,CASSSFSYNEQFF,TGTGCCAGCAGCTCCTTTTCCTACAATGAGCAGTTCTTC
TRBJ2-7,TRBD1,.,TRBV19,CASRQPGQGRDEQYF,TGTGCCAGTAGACAGCCCGGACAGGGGAGGGACGAGCAGTACTTC
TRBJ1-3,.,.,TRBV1,CTRAGGSGNTIYF,TGCACCAGGGCAGGGGGCTCTGGAAACACCATATATTTT
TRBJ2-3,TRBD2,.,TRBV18,CASSPRVGSGGLRDTQYF,TGTGCCAGCTCACCAAGGGTAGGAAGCGGGGGACTGAGAGATACGCAGTATTTT
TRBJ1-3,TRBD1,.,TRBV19,CASRGRQGTGAGNTIYF,TGTGCCAGTAGGGGAAGACAAGGGACAGGGGCTGGAAACACCATATATTTT
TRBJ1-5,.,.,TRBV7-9,CASSFDSINQPQHF,TGTGCCAGCAGCTTTGACAGTATCAATCAGCCCCAGCATTTT
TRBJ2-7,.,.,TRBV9,CASSPSVLSSYEQYF,TGTGCCAGCAGCCCCTCAGTTCTCTCTTCCTACGAGCAGTACTTC
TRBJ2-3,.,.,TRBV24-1,CATSDLSGGTDTQYF,TGTGCCACCAGTGATTTGTCGGGGGGCACAGATACGCAGTATTTT
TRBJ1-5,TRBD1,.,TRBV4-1,CASSLSLTGTGAAQPQHF,TGCGCCAGCAGCCTTAGCCTAACCGGGACAGGGGCTGCGCAGCCCCAGCATTTT
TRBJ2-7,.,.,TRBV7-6,CASSLDTYEQYF,TGTGCCAGCAGCCTGGACACCTACGAGCAGTACTTC